The 19 T cell receptor beta chains in this list originate from one sample, sequenced in a study of T-cell reconstitution after alpha-beta-depleted transplantation in children (dated by TCRdb to 2016 to 2018). Library preparation was by PCR. Sequenced on an Illumina HiSeq 2500. TCR libraries were prepared with molecular barcoding, using unique molecular identifiers to normalize TCRbeta repertoire quantification. Through fastp at Q25 and MiXCR, TCRdb rebuilt clones from the public reads, retaining in-frame beta chains. Entries that share a CDR3 protein sequence are merged under the most common genes and DNA. The sample data list 250,000 to 400,000 distinct CDR3 sequences, and around 25% of these were observed just once. The top ten hold 9.5% to 12% of the sample. The label giving this sample's treatment or condition can be read as: allogeneic hematopoietic cell transplantation with graft depleted of TCRalphabeta T cells and CD19 B cells.

The specimen was PBMCs, mostly from graft donor cells, collected 180 days after TCRalphabeta/CD19-depleted stem cell transplant. Source of these receptors: a male patient younger than 18 who had a stem cell transplant for acute lymphoblastic leukemia, so the T cells may come from the graft donor.

The chain employs TRBV5-1 and TRBJ2-6, with 11 bases identical to TRBD1. The germline V gene has CDR1 SGHRS and CDR2 YFSETQ. The CDR3 covers 16 residues. The CDR3, as DNA: TGCGCGTCTCGGAGGACAGGGGGCGTTGGGGCCAACGTCCTGACTTTC. It is translated as CASRRTGGVGANVLTF.

Ten or more counts support this clonotype. CDR3 sequence: CATSREGDRGYEQYF. CDR3 in DNA: TGTGCCACCAGCAGAGAAGGGGACAGGGGGTACGAGCAGTACTTC. V is TRBV15 and J is TRBJ2-7; 11 bases align to TRBD1. This CDR3 contains 15 residues. Germline values: CDR1 LNHNV, CDR2 YYDKDF (reference sequence). The J segment lost 4 bases and the V segment lost 0 bases, leaving 2 bases of the junction unmatched.

This chain connects TRBV20-1 to TRBJ2-1; 13 positions agree with TRBD2. V was pared by 6 bases and J by 7 bases, with 9 bases of the junction left unmatched. The CDR3 contains 15 residues. From germline, CDR1 is DFQATT and CDR2 SNEGSKA (reference sequence). The CDR3 loop is CSAPALAGGPNEQFF. CDR3 nucleotides: TGCAGTGCCCCGGCACTAGCGGGAGGGCCAAATGAGCAGTTCTTC.

This clonotype has at least ten counts. The chain is built from TRBV5-1 and TRBJ2-3, with a tentative D call TRBD2 (5 bases). Trimming removed 0 bases at V and 4 bases at J, with 9 bases between. Germline lookup yields CDR1 SGHRS and CDR2 YFSETQ. CDR3 length equals 14 residues. Here the CDR3 DNA reads TGCGCCAGCAGCTTGGGGCTAGCCTCAGATACGCAGTATTTT. Translated: CASSLGLASDTQYF.

This clonotype was detected only a few times. The chain combines TRBV5-1 with TRBJ2-3, with 9 bases fitting TRBD2. Germline V CDR1 and CDR2: SGHRS, YFSETQ. Trimming removed 4 bases from V and 5 bases from J; junction bases left unmatched: 20. This CDR3 is built from 19 residues. CDR3 sequence: CASSPLGGRAVGLRDTQYF. For the CDR3, the DNA is TGCGCCAGCAGCCCCCTCGGCGGGAGGGCTGTAGGCCTTAGAGATACGCAGTATTTT.

V usage is TRBV2 and J usage is TRBJ2-4, with a possible D match to TRBD1 (5 bases). The CDR3 covers 13 residues. V was shortened by 6 bases and J by 3 bases, with 9 bases between the two germline ends. In germline, CDR1 is SNHLY, CDR2 FYNNEI. The CDR3 DNA reads as TGTGCCAGCAGCGACAGAAACAAAAACATTCAGTACTTC. Translating gives CASSDRNKNIQYF.

The rearrangement links TRBV12-3 or TRBV12-4 to TRBJ1-1; D uncertain. The ends were cut back, 1 base at V and 1 base at J, with 10 bases in the middle. This CDR3 has 15 amino acids. The CDR3 loop is CASSLVLSENTEAFF. As DNA, the CDR3 is TGTGCCAGCAGTTTAGTTCTGTCGGAGAACACTGAAGCTTTCTTT.

The chain couples TRBV29-1 to TRBJ1-1, with D perhaps TRBD1 (5 bases). CDR1 SQVTM and CDR2 ANQGSEA come from the germline V gene. With 0 bases removed from V and 0 bases from J, the gap between germline ends came to 14 bases. The CDR3 runs to 16 residues. Written as DNA, the CDR3 is TGCAGCGTTGAAGATCTGGGGGTGATAATGAACACTGAAGCTTTCTTT. It yields the protein CSVEDLGVIMNTEAFF.

This clonotype occurred a few times. The rearrangement uses TRBV24-1 and TRBJ2-3; 11 bases are a match to TRBD2. V lost 9 bases to trimming and J lost 1 base; unmatched junction nucleotides: 5. This CDR3 is built from 15 residues. From germline, CDR1 is KGHDR and CDR2 SFDVKD. The CDR3 spells CATGGLAGGTDTQYF. Here the CDR3 DNA reads TGTGCCACCGGAGGACTAGCGGGCGGCACAGATACGCAGTATTTT.

The chain employs TRBV20-1 and TRBJ2-1; a possible D gene is TRBD1 (5 bases). From germline, CDR1 is DFQATT and CDR2 SNEGSKA (reference sequence). V lost 2 bases and J 0 bases, leaving 14 bases between the germline ends. The CDR3 consists of 16 residues. The CDR3 sequence is CSARRRGLSSYNEQFF. The DNA for the CDR3 is TGCAGTGCTAGACGTAGGGGCTTAAGCTCCTACAATGAGCAGTTCTTC.

The chain links TRBV5-6 to TRBJ2-1, with D possibly matching TRBD1 (6 bases). Trimming shortened V by 4 bases and J by 2 bases, and 19 bases separated the two germline ends. This CDR3 region has 17 residues. Germline CDR1 is SGHDT and CDR2 is YYEEEE. CDR3 DNA sequence: TGTGCCAGCAGCCCCAGCCCCCAGGGGTCCCCCTACAATGAGCAGTTCTTC. It translates to CASSPSPQGSPYNEQFF.

This clonotype was recorded a few times. The CDR3 sequence: CSAREQRTTWGETQYF. The CDR3 coding sequence is TGCAGTGCTAGAGAACAGAGGACTACCTGGGGGGAGACCCAGTACTTC. The chain links TRBV20-1 to TRBJ2-5; TRBD2 is a possible D gene (6 bases). Trimming stripped 0 bases from V and 5 bases from J, with 19 bases between. From germline, CDR1 is DFQATT and CDR2 SNEGSKA (reference sequence). This CDR3 has 16 amino acids.

This clonotype was counted a few times. This chain links TRBV20-1 with TRBJ2-7, with a possible D match to TRBD2 (6 bases). V was cut by 0 bases and J by 1 base, with 19 bases left in between. Per the germline V gene, CDR1 is DFQATT and CDR2 is SNEGSKA (reference sequence). CDR3 length: 17 residues. In nucleotides, the CDR3 is TGCAGTGCTAGAGATCTGTGGGGGGTAGCAACTTCCTACGAGCAGTACTTC. This sequence encodes CSARDLWGVATSYEQYF.

The chain has TRBV20-1 and TRBJ2-1; perhaps D is TRBD1 or TRBD2 (5 bases each). The ends were cut back, 3 bases at V and 8 bases at J, with 20 bases in the middle. The CDR3 covers 15 residues. Germline lookup yields CDR1 DFQATT and CDR2 SNEGSKA (reference sequence). The CDR3 reads CSARPAKGSSYEQFF. CDR3 bases: TGCAGTGCTAGGCCCGCCAAGGGGAGCTCATATGAGCAGTTCTTC.

The chain recombines TRBV6-1 with TRBJ1-5; 8 bases match TRBD1. The CDR3 runs to 14 residues. Germline CDR1 reads MNHNS; CDR2 reads SASEGT. The trim removed 5 bases at V and 7 bases at J, leaving 7 bases unmatched. The CDR3 nucleotides are TGTGCCAGCAGTCCTAGACAGGGGTGGCAGCCCCAGCATTTT. Protein product: CASSPRQGWQPQHF.

This clonotype has just a few counts. The chain is built from TRBV20-1 and TRBJ2-5, with TRBD2 as a possible D gene (6 bases). V was clipped by 6 bases and J by 4 bases, with 15 bases between them. The CDR3 loop spans 13 amino acids. The germline gives CDR1 DFQATT, CDR2 SNEGSKA (reference sequence). The CDR3 here is CSANGGGRETQYF. CDR3 in DNA: TGCAGTGCAAACGGGGGTGGGAGAGAGACCCAGTACTTC.

This clonotype was counted only a few times. The V gene is TRBV9, the J gene TRBJ2-7; TRBD2 matches 9 bases. CDR1 and CDR2 (germline): SGDLS, YYNGEE. The CDR3 is made up of 15 amino acids. Trimming at V came to 0 bases and at J to 6 bases, leaving 7 bases not matched to a gene. The CDR3 nucleotides read TGTGCCAGCAGCGTAGGAGTTAGCGGGAGTGGCGAGCAGTACTTC. Translation gives CASSVGVSGSGEQYF.

This sequence joins TRBV27 and TRBJ2-7, with 8 bases identical to TRBD1. CDR1 and CDR2 from the germline V gene are MNHEY and SMNVEV (reference sequence). This CDR3 contains 14 residues. V was pared by 4 bases and J by 1 base, with 3 bases of the junction left unmatched. CDR3 sequence: CASSSRGRSYEQYF. CDR3 nucleotide sequence: TGTGCCAGCAGTTCCAGGGGGCGTTCCTACGAGCAGTACTTC.

This clonotype was detected only a few times. The chain combines TRBV12-3 or TRBV12-4 with TRBJ2-7; TRBD2 is a possible D gene (6 bases). This CDR3 spans 14 amino acids. The V end lost 7 bases, the J end lost 3 bases, and 16 bases lay between the germline ends. Here the CDR3 DNA reads TGTGCCAGCAACCAGGGACTGTCCTTCTACGAGCAGTACTTC. It yields the protein CASNQGLSFYEQYF.